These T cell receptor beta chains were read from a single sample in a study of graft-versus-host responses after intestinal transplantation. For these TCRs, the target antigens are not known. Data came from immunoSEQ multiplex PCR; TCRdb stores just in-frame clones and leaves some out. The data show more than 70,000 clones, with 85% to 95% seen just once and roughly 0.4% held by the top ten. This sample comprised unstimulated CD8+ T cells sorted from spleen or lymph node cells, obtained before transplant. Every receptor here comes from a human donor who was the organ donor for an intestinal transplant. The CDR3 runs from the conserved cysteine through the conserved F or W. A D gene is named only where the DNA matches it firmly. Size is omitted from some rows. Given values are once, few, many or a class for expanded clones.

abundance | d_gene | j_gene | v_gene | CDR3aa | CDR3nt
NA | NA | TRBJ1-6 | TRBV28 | CASSLFQGWQNHSPLHF | TGTGCCAGCAGTTTGTTCCAGGGTTGGCAAAATCATTCACCCCTCCACTTT
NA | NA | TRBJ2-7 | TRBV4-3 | CASSHSPRGSYEQYF | TGCGCCAGCAGCCACTCCCCCCGGGGTAGCTACGAGCAGTACTTC
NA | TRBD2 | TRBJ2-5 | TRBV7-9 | CASKGTGGPEETQYF | TGTGCCAGCAAAGGAACGGGGGGGCCGGAGGAGACCCAGTACTTC
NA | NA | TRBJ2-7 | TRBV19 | CASTAGRFGEQYF | TGTGCCAGTACGGCAGGGCGGTTTGGAGAGCAGTACTTC
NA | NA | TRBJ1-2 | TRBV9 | CASTAKEGTAYGYTF | TGTGCCAGCACTGCCAAAGAAGGAACAGCCTATGGCTACACCTTC
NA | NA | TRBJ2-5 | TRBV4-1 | CASSQDPPPAAQETQYF | TGCGCCAGCAGCCAAGATCCGCCCCCGGCGGCGCAAGAGACCCAGTACTTC
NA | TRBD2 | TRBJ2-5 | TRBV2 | CASSPRTSGAETQYF | TGTGCCAGCAGTCCTCGGACTAGCGGGGCTGAGACCCAGTACTTC
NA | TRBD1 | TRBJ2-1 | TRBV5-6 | CASSTLQGYNEQFF | TGTGCCAGCAGCACCCTACAGGGGTACAATGAGCAGTTCTTC
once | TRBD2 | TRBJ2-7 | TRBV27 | CASSASGGVYEQYF | TGTGCCAGCAGTGCTAGCGGGGGGGTCTACGAGCAGTACTTC
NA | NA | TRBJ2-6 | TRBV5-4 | CASSLYESSGANVLTF | TGTGCCAGCAGCTTGTACGAGTCCTCTGGGGCCAACGTCCTGACTTTC
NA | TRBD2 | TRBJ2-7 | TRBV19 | CASSPSGGAYEQYF | TGTGCCAGTAGTCCGTCGGGGGGAGCCTACGAGCAGTACTTC
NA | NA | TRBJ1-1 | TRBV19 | CASSNKGPEAFF | TGTGCCAGTAGTAACAAGGGGCCGGAAGCTTTCTTT
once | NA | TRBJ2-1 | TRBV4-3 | CASSQAGVGSGYNEQFF | TGCGCCAGCAGCCAGGCCGGGGTGGGAAGTGGGTACAATGAGCAGTTCTTC
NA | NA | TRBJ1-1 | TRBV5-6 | CASSPSGNTEAFF | TGTGCCAGCAGCCCATCGGGGAACACTGAAGCTTTCTTT
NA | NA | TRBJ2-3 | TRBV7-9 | CASSFASGTDTQYF | TGTGCCAGCAGCTTTGCTAGCGGCACAGATACGCAGTATTTT
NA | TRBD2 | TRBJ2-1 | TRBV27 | CASSISGTSGREQFF | TGTGCCAGCAGTATCTCCGGGACTAGCGGGCGGGAGCAGTTCTTC
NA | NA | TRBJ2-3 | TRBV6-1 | CASSEWALGGDTQYF | TGTGCCAGCAGTGAGTGGGCGCTCGGGGGAGATACGCAGTATTTT
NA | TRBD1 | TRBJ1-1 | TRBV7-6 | CASSLGGQGTEAFF | TGTGCCAGCAGCTTAGGGGGACAGGGCACTGAAGCTTTCTTT
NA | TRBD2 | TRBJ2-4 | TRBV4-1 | CASSQVLAGKNIQYF | TGCGCCAGCAGCCAAGTGTTAGCGGGAAAAAACATTCAGTACTTC
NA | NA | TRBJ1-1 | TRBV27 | CASSLSGLGGGVNTEAFF | TGTGCCAGCAGTTTATCAGGCCTGGGTGGGGGGGTGAACACTGAAGCTTTCTTT
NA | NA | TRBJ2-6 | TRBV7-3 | CASSIGGPSGANVLTF | TGTGCCAGCAGCATCGGAGGCCCCTCTGGGGCCAACGTCCTGACTTTC
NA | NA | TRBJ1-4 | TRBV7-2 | CASLLGPNEKLFF | TGTGCCAGCCTTCTAGGTCCTAATGAAAAACTGTTTTTT